This T cell receptor (beta chain) originates from a study of OX40 agonist ivuxolimab in advanced cancers. Sequenced by immunoSEQ multiplex PCR; TCRdb stores in-frame clones only, minus some. The sample has 40,000 to 60,000 clones, about four fifths seen once. CDR3 length: 11 amino acids. Germline CDR1 SNHLY, CDR2 FYNNEI. V was shortened by 5 bases and J by 6 bases, with 8 bases between the two germline ends. The chain combines TRBV2 with TRBJ2-7; D not resolved. This clonotype originated in an adult with an advanced solid tumor such as melanoma, head and neck, liver or kidney cancer. Sample: CD4+ or CD8+ T cells sorted from blood, taken in a trial of the OX40 agonist ivuxolimab. Here the CDR3 reads CASSIGLEQYF. CDR3 in DNA: TGTGCCAGCAGTATAGGGCTCGAGCAGTACTTC.